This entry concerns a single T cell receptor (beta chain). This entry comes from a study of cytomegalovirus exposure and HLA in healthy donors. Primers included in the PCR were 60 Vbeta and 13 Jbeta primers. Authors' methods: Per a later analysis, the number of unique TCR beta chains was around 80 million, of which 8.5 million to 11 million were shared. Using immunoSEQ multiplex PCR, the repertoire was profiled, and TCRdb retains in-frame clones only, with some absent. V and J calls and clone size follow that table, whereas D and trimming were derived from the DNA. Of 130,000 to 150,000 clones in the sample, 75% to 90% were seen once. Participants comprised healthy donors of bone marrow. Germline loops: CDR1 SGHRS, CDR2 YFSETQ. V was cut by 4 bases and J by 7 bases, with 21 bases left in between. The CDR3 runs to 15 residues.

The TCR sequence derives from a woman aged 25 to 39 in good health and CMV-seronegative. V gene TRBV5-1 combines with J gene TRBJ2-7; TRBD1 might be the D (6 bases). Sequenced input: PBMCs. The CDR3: CASSNRAGSFVEQYF. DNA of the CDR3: TGCGCCAGCAGCAACAGGGCCGGCTCCTTTGTGGAGCAGTACTTC. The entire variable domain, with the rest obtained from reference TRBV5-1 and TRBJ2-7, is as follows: KAGVTQTPRYLIKTRGQQVTLSCSPISGHRSVSWYQQTPGQGLQFLFEYFSETQRNKGNFPGRFSGRQFSNSRSEMNVSTLELGDSALYLCASSNRAGSFVEQYFGPGTRLTVT.